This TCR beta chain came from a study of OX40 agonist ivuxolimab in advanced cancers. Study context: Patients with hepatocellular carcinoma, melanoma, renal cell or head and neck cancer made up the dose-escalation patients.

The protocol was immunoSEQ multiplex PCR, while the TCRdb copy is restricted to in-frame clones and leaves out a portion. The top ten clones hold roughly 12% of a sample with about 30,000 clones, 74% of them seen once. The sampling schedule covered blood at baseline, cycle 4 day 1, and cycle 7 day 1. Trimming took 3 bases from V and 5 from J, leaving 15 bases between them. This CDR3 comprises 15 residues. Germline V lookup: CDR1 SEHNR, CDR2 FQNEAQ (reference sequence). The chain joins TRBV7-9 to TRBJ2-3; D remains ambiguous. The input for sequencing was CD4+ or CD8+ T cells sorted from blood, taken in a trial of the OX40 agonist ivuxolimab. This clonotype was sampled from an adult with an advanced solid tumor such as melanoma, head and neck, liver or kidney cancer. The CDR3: CASSFRRTAIDTQYF. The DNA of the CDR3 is TGTGCCAGCAGCTTTCGGCGGACCGCCATAGATACGCAGTATTTT.